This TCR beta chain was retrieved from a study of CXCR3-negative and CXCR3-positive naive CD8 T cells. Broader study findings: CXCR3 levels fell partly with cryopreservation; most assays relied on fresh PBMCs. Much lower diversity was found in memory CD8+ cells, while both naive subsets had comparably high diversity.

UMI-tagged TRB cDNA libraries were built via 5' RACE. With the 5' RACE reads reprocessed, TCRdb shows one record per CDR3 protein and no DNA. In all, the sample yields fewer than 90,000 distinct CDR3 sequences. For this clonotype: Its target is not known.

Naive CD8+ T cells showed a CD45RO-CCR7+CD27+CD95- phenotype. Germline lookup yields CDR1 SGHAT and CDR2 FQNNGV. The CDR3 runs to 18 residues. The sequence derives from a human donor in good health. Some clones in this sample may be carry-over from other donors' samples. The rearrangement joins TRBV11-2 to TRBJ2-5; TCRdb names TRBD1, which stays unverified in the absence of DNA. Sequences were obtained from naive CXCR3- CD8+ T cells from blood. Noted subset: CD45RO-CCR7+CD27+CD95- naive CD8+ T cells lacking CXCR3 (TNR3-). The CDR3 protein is CASSYTWGGRGGGETQYF.